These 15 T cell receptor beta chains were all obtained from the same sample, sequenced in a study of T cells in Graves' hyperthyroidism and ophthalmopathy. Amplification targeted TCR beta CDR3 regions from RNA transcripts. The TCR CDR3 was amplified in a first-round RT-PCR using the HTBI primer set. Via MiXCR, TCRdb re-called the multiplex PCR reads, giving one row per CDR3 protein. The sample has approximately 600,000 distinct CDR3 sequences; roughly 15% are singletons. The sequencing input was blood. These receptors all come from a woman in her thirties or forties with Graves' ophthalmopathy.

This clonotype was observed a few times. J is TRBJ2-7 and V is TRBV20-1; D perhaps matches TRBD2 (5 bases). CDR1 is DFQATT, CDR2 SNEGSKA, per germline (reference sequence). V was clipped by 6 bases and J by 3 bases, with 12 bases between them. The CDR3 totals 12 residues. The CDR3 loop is CSADFRGYEQYF. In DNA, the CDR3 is TGCAGTGCAGACTTCCGGGGCTACGAGCAGTACTTC.

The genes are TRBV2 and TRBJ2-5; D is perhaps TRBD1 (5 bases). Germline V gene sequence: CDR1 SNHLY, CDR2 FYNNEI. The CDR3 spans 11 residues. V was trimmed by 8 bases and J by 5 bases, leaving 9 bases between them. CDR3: CASVGVETQYF. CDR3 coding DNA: TGTGCCAGCGTAGGGGTTGAGACCCAGTACTTC.

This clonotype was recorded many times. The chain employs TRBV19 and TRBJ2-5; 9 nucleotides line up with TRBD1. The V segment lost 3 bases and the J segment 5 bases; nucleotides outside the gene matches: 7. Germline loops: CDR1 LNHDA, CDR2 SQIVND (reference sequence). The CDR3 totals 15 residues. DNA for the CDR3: TGTGCCAGTAGTATCGGGGACAGGGTGAGGGAGACCCAGTACTTC. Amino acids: CASSIGDRVRETQYF.

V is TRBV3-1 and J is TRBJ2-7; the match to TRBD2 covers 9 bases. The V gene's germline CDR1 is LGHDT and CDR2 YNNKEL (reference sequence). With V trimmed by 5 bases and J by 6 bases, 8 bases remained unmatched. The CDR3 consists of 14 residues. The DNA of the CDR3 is TGTGCCAGCAGCGAAATAGCGGGAGATGGCGAGCAGTACTTC. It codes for CASSEIAGDGEQYF.

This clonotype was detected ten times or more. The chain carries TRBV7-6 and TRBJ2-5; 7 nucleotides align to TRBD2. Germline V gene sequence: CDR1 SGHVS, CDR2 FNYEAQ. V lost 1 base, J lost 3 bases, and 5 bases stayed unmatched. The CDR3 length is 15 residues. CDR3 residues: CASSLGLAEKETQYF. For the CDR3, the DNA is TGTGCCAGCAGCTTAGGGCTAGCGGAGAAAGAGACCCAGTACTTC.

In DNA, the CDR3 is TGTGCCAGCAGTTTCGAGGCAGCGGGAGGGCCCAGGGAGCAGTACTTC. Translation gives CASSFEAAGGPREQYF. The gene calls are TRBV27 and TRBJ2-7; TRBD2 matches 10 bases. CDR3 size: 16 residues. V lost 3 bases to trimming and J lost 7 bases; unmatched junction nucleotides: 12. Germline V lookup: CDR1 MNHEY, CDR2 SMNVEV (reference sequence).

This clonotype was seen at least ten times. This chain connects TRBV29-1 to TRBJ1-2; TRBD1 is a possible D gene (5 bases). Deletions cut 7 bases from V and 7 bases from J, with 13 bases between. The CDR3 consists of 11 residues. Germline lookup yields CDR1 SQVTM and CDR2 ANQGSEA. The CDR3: CSALDSPGYTF. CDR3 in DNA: TGCAGCGCCCTAGACAGTCCTGGCTACACCTTC.

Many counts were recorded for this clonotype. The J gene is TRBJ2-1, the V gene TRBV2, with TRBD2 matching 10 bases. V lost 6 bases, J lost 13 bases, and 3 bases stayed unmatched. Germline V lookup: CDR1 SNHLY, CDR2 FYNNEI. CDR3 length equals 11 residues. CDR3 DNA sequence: TGTGCCAGCAGGCTACTAGCGGGACAGTTCTTC. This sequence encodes CASRLLAGQFF.

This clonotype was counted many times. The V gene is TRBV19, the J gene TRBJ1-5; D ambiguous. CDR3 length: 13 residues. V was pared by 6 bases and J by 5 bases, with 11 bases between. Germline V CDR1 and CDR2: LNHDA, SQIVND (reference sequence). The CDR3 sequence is CASRLGSYQPQHF. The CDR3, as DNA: TGTGCCAGTAGATTAGGGTCCTATCAGCCCCAGCATTTT.

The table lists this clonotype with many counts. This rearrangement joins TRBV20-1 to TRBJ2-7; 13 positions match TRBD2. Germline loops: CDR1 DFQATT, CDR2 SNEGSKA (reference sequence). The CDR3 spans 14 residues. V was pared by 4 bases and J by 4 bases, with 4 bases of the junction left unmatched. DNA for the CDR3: TGCAGTGCTACCGGGACTAGCGGGGCATACGAGCAGTACTTC. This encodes CSATGTSGAYEQYF.

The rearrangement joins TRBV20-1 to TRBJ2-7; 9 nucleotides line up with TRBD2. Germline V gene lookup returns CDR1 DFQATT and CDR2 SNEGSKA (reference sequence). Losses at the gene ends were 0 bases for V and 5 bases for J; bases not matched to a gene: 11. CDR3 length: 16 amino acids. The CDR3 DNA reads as TGCAGTGCTAGAGATCGGGCTAGCGGGGCGTGGAACGAGCAGTACTTC. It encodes CSARDRASGAWNEQYF.

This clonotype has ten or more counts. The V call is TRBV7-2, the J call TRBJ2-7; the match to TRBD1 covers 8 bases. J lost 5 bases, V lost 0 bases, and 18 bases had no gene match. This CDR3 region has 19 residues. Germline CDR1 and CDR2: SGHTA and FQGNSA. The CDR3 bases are TGTGCCAGCAGCTTAGCGCCAAGTGACAGGGGTCCGAAAGGGGACGAGCAGTACTTC. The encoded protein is CASSLAPSDRGPKGDEQYF.

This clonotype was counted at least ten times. In DNA, the CDR3 is TGTGCCAGCATCGACAGACAGGGCGGCAATCAGCCCCAGCATTTT. It encodes CASIDRQGGNQPQHF. V gene TRBV6-1 combines with J gene TRBJ1-5; 7 positions agree with TRBD1. CDR3 size: 15 residues. In germline, CDR1 is MNHNS, CDR2 SASEGT. V was pared by 7 bases and J by 2 bases, with 8 bases of the junction left unmatched.

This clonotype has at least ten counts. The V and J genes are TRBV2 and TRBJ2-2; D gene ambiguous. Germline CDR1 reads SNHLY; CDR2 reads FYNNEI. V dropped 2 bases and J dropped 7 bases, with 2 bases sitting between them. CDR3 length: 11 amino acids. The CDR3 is CASSELGELFF. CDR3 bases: TGTGCCAGCAGTGAACTCGGGGAGCTGTTTTTT.

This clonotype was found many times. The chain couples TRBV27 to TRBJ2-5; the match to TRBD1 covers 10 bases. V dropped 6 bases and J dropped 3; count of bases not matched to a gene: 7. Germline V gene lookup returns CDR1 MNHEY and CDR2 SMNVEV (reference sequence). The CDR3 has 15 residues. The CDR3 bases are TGTGCCAGCAGCCGATGGACAGGGGGTAAAGAGACCCAGTACTTC. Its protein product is CASSRWTGGKETQYF.